Listed below are T cell receptor beta chains from one sample, sequenced in a study of cytomegalovirus exposure and HLA in healthy donors. The method was immunoSEQ multiplex PCR; TCRdb's version includes in-frame clones alone and lacks a portion of them. The sample lists about 83,000 clones; roughly four fifths were seen once. The specimen was PBMCs. These receptors all come from a woman between 25 and 40 years old in good health and CMV-seronegative. The CDR3 runs from the conserved cysteine through the conserved F or W. A D gene is named only where the DNA matches it firmly. Rows give clone size only sometimes, using once, few, many, or a class for an expanded clone.

d_call: NA
j_call: TRBJ2-7
v_call: TRBV6-6
clone_size: NA
cdr3_nt: TGTGCCAGCAGTTACTGGACATACGAGCAGTACTTC
cdr3_aa: CASSYWTYEQYF

d_call: NA
j_call: TRBJ1-1
v_call: TRBV19
clone_size: NA
cdr3_nt: TGTGCCAGTAGTATTGCGGGGGCGCGTACTGAAGCTTTCTTT
cdr3_aa: CASSIAGARTEAFF

d_call: NA
j_call: TRBJ2-3
v_call: TRBV27
clone_size: few
cdr3_nt: TGTGCCAGCAGTCTACCCTTCGGTACGCAGTATTTT
cdr3_aa: CASSLPFGTQYF

d_call: NA
j_call: TRBJ2-2
v_call: TRBV7-9
clone_size: NA
cdr3_nt: TGTGCCAGCGCCGAACGGGGGACGAACACCGGGGAGCTGTTTTTT
cdr3_aa: CASAERGTNTGELFF

d_call: TRBD2
j_call: TRBJ2-7
v_call: TRBV7-9
clone_size: NA
cdr3_nt: TGTGCCAGCAGCCACGGGACTAGCGGGAAGCGCGAGCAGTACTTC
cdr3_aa: CASSHGTSGKREQYF

d_call: NA
j_call: TRBJ2-1
v_call: TRBV5-1
clone_size: NA
cdr3_nt: TGCGCCAGCAGCTTGGATGGGAGGTTCTACAATGAGCAGTTCTTC
cdr3_aa: CASSLDGRFYNEQFF

d_call: NA
j_call: TRBJ2-5
v_call: TRBV7-9
clone_size: once
cdr3_nt: TGTGCCAGCAGCTTAGGGGGAGGCCCCGAGACCCAGTACTTC
cdr3_aa: CASSLGGGPETQYF

d_call: TRBD1
j_call: TRBJ1-2
v_call: TRBV28
clone_size: once
cdr3_nt: TGTGCCAGCAGTAGGGACAGGGGTATGGGTGGCTACACCTTC
cdr3_aa: CASSRDRGMGGYTF

d_call: TRBD2
j_call: TRBJ2-1
v_call: TRBV19
clone_size: NA
cdr3_nt: TGTGCCCGCTTCTTCGAGCGGGAGTGGGGTGAGCAGTTCTTC
cdr3_aa: CARFFEREWGEQFF

d_call: TRBD1
j_call: TRBJ1-1
v_call: TRBV28
clone_size: NA
cdr3_nt: TGTGCCAGCAGTTTAGGGGGTCAGGGGGCCACTGAAGCTTTCTTT
cdr3_aa: CASSLGGQGATEAFF

d_call: TRBD1
j_call: TRBJ1-1
v_call: TRBV6-1
clone_size: NA
cdr3_nt: TGTGCCAGCAGTGCCGGACAGGGAACTGAAGCTTTCTTT
cdr3_aa: CASSAGQGTEAFF

d_call: TRBD1
j_call: TRBJ2-1
v_call: TRBV19
clone_size: NA
cdr3_nt: TGTGCCAGTAGTATAACCGGGACAGCCGAGTTCTTC
cdr3_aa: CASSITGTAEFF

d_call: NA
j_call: TRBJ2-1
v_call: TRBV19
clone_size: NA
cdr3_nt: TGTGCCAGTAGTCCATCAGGGAATGAGCAGTTCTTC
cdr3_aa: CASSPSGNEQFF

d_call: TRBD1
j_call: TRBJ1-1
v_call: TRBV19
clone_size: NA
cdr3_nt: TGTGCCAGTAGTATAGAGGGCAGGGGGCTAGGAACTGAAGCTTTCTTT
cdr3_aa: CASSIEGRGLGTEAFF

d_call: TRBD2
j_call: TRBJ2-1
v_call: TRBV5-1
clone_size: NA
cdr3_nt: TGCGCCAGCAGCTCAGCGGGATTCTCCTACAATGAGCAGTTCTTC
cdr3_aa: CASSSAGFSYNEQFF

d_call: TRBD1
j_call: TRBJ2-7
v_call: TRBV28
clone_size: NA
cdr3_nt: TGTGCCAGCAGTCCGCACCGGGACAGGGTGATCTACGAGCAGTACTTC
cdr3_aa: CASSPHRDRVIYEQYF

d_call: TRBD1
j_call: TRBJ1-2
v_call: TRBV7-8
clone_size: NA
cdr3_nt: TGTGCCAGCAGCGCCCGACAGGGGGGCTATGGCTACACCTTC
cdr3_aa: CASSARQGGYGYTF

d_call: NA
j_call: TRBJ2-2
v_call: TRBV21-1
clone_size: NA
cdr3_nt: TGTGCCAGCAGCAAGAGCCTTGTACACGGGGGTGACACCGGGGAGCTGTTTTTT
cdr3_aa: CASSKSLVHGGDTGELFF

d_call: NA
j_call: TRBJ1-1
v_call: TRBV18
clone_size: NA
cdr3_nt: TGTGCCAGTTCCGCTCTAACGAACACTGAAGCTTTCTTT
cdr3_aa: CASSALTNTEAFF

d_call: TRBD2
j_call: TRBJ2-5
v_call: TRBV5-6
clone_size: NA
cdr3_nt: TGTGCCAGCAGCTTGGGTAGCGGGAGGCCTAACCAAGAGACCCAGTACTTC
cdr3_aa: CASSLGSGRPNQETQYF

d_call: NA
j_call: TRBJ2-2
v_call: TRBV30
clone_size: NA
cdr3_nt: TGTGCCTCGCACGGAGGGTCTCTGAAGGGGTTGGGCACCGGGGAGCTGTTTTTT
cdr3_aa: CASHGGSLKGLGTGELFF

d_call: NA
j_call: TRBJ1-3
v_call: TRBV9
clone_size: NA
cdr3_nt: TGTGCCAGCAGCGTAGCTCCTACTGGAAACACCATATATTTT
cdr3_aa: CASSVAPTGNTIYF

d_call: TRBD1
j_call: TRBJ2-1
v_call: TRBV7-2
clone_size: NA
cdr3_nt: TGTGCCAGCAGGGCCGGGACAGGGGGATACAATGAGCAGTTCTTC
cdr3_aa: CASRAGTGGYNEQFF

d_call: TRBD1
j_call: TRBJ2-5
v_call: TRBV5-1
clone_size: few
cdr3_nt: TGCGCCAGCAGCTTGGGAAGGGGGCCCCAAGAGACCCAGTACTTC
cdr3_aa: CASSLGRGPQETQYF